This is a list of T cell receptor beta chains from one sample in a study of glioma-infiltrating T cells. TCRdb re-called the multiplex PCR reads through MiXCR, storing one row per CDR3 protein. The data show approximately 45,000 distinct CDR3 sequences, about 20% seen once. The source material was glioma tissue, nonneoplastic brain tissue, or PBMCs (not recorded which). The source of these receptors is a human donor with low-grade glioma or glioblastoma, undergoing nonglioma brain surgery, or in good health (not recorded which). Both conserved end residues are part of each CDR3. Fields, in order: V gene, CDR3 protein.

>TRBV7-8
CASSLTGGTEAFF
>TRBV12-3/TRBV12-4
CASSPSDRYLGNTIYF
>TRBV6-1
CASSDYTGGNTIYF
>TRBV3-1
CASSFRAGSMNTEAFF
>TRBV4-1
CASSQGQGGEQYF
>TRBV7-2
CASSKPTGEQFF
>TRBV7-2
CASSLPSAHEQFF
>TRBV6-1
CASGREGSNEQFF
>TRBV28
CASSPGTANYGYTF
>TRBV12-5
CASGLVVHGAPRPGELLF
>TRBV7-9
CASSFASGSVGEQFF
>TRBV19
CATSTGGGNEQFF
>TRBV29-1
CSVEDLGLGPEAFF
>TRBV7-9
CASSYSTDPTEAFF
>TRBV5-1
CASSPTGNEQFF
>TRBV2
CASSEGADTQYF
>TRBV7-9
CASSPPRTRLYEQYF